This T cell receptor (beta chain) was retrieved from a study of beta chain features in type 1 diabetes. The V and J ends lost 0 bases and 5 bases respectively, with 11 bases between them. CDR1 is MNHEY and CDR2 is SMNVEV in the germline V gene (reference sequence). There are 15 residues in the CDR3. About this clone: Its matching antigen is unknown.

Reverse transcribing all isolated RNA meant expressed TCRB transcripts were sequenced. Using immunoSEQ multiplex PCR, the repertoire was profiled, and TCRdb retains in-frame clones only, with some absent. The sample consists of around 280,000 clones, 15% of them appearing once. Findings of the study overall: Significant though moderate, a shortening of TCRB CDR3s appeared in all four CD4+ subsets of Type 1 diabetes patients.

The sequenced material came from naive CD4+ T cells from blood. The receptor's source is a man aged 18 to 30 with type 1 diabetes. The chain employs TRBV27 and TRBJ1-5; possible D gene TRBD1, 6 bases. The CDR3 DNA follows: TGTGCCAGCAGTTTATCGGGGACACTTTATCAGCCCCAGCATTTT. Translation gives CASSLSGTLYQPQHF.